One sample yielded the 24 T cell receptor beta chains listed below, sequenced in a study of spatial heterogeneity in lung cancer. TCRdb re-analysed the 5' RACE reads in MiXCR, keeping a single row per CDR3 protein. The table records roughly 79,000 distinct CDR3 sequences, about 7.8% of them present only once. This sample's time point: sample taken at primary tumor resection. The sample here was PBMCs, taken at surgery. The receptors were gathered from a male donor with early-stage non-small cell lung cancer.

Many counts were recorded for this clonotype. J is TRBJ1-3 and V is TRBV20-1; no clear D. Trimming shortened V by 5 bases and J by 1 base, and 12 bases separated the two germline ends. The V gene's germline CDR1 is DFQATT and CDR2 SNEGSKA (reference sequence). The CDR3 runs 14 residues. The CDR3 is CSAPGVGSGNTIYF. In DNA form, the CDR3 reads TGCAGTGCTCCCGGGGTGGGGTCTGGAAACACCATATATTTT.

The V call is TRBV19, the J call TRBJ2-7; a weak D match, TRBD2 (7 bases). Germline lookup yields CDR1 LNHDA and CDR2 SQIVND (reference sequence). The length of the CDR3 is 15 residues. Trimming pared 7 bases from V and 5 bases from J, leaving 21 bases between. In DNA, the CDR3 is TGTGCCAGTACTTCCCCGTCGGGGGGCAAAAACGAGCAGTACTTC. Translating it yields CASTSPSGGKNEQYF. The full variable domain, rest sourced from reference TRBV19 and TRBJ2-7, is DGGITQSPKYLFRKEGQNVTLSCEQNLNHDAMYWYRQDPGQGLRLIYYSQIVNDFQKGDIAEGYSVSREKKESFPLTVTSAQKNPTAFYLCASTSPSGGKNEQYFGPGTRLTVT.

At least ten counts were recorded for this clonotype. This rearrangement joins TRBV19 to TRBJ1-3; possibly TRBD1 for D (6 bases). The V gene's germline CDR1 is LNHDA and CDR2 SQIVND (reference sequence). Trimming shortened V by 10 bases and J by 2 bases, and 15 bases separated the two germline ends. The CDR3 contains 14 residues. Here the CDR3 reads CATRPGATGNTIYF. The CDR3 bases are TGTGCCACCCGCCCGGGGGCTACTGGAAACACCATATATTTT.

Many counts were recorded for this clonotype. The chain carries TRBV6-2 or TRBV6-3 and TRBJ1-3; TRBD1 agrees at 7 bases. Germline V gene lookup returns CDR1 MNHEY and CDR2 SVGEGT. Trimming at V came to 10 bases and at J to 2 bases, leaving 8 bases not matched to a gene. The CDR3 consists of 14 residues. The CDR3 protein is CAIRQGLTGNTIYF. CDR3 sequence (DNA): TGTGCCATACGACAGGGACTCACTGGAAACACCATATATTTT.

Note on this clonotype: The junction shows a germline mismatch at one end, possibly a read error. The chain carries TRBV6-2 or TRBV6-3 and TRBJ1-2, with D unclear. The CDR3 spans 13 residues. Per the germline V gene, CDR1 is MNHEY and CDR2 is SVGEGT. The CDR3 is CASSDSLSRGYTF. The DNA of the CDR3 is TGTGCCAGCAGTGACTCACTCAGTAGAGGCTACACCTTC.

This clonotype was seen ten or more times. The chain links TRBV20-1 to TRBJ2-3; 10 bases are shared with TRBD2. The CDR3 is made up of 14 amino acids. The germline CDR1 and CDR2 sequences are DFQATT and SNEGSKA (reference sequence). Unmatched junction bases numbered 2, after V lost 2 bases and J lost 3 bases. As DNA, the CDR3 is TGCAGTGCTAGACTAGCGGGAGAGACAGATACGCAGTATTTT. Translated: CSARLAGETDTQYF.

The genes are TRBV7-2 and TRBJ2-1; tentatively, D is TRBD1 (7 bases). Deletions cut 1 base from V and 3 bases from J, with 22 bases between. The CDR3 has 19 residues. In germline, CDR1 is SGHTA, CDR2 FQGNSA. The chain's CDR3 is CASSLDGTQGEVGYNEQFF. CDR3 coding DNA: TGTGCCAGCAGCTTAGACGGGACCCAGGGGGAGGTGGGCTACAATGAGCAGTTCTTC.

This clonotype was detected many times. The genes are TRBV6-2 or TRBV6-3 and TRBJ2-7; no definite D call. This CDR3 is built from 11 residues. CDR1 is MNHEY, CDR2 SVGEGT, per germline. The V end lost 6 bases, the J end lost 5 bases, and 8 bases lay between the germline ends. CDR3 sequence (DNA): TGTGCCAGCAGCTCCCCCCACGAGCAGTACTTC. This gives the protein CASSSPHEQYF.

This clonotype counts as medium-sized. CDR3 sequence reads: CASRPRDSNEQFF. CDR3 nucleotides: TGTGCCAGTCGCCCCCGGGACAGCAATGAGCAGTTCTTC. The V call is TRBV9, the J call TRBJ2-1; 7 bases fit TRBD1. This CDR3 has 13 residues. Trimming at V came to 8 bases and at J to 6 bases, leaving 8 bases not matched to a gene. CDR1 is SGDLS and CDR2 is YYNGEE in the germline V gene. Looking up the rest from reference TRBV9 and TRBJ2-1 gives the full variable domain: DSGVTQTPKHLITATGQRVTLRCSPRSGDLSVYWYQQSLDQGLQFLIQYYNGEERAKGNILERFSAQQFPDLHSELNLSSLELGDSALYFCASRPRDSNEQFFGPGTRLTVL.

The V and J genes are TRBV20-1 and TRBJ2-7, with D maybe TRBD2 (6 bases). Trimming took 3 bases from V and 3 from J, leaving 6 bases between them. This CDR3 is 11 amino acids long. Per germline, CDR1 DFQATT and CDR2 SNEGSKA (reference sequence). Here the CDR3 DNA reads TGCAGTGCTAGGGGGGGCTACGAGCAGTACTTC. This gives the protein CSARGGYEQYF.

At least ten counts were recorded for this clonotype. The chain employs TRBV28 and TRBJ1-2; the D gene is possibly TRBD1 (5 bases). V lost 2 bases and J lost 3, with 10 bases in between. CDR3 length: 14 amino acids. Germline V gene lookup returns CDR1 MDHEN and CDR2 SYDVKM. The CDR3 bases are TGTGCCAGCAGTTTAACCGACAGATACTATGGCTACACCTTC. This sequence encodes CASSLTDRYYGYTF.

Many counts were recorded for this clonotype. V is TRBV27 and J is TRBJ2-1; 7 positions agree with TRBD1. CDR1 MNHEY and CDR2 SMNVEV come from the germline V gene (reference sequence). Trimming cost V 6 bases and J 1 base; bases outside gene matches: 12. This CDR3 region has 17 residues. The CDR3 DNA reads TGTGCCAGCAGAACCCGAGGGGGCCCCGATTCCTACAATGAGCAGTTCTTC. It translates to CASRTRGGPDSYNEQFF.

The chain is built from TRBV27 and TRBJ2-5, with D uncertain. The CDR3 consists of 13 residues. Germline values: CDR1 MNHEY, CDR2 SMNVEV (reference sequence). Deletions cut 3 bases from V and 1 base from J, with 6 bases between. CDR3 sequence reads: CASSFFSQETQYF. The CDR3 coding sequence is TGTGCCAGCAGTTTTTTTAGCCAAGAGACCCAGTACTTC.

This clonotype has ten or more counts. DNA of the CDR3: TGTGCCAGTAGCATTGGTGGAGGCCAGTATGGCTACACCTTC. The encoded protein is CASSIGGGQYGYTF. The gene calls are TRBV2 and TRBJ1-2, with D unresolved. Germline V gene sequence: CDR1 SNHLY, CDR2 FYNNEI. The CDR3 spans 14 residues. V was trimmed by 9 bases and J by 5 bases, leaving 19 bases between them.

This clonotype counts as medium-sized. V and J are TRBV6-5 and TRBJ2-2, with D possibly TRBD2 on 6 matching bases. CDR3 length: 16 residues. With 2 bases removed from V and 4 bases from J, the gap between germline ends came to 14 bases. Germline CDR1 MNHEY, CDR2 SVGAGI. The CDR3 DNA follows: TGTGCCAGCAGTTACCTTGGGGGGAGTGCCACCGGGGAGCTGTTTTTT. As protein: CASSYLGGSATGELFF.

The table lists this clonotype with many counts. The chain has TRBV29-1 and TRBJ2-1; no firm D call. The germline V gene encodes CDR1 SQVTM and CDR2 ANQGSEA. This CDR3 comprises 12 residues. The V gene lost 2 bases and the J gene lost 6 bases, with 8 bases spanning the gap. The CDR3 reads CSVERVPNEQFF. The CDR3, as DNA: TGCAGCGTTGAAAGGGTCCCCAATGAGCAGTTCTTC.

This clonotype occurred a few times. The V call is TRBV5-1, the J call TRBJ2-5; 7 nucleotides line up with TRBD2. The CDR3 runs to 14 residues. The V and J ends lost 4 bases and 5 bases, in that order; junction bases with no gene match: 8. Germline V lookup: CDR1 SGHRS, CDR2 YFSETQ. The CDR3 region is CASSPGGMEETQYF. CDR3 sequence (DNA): TGCGCCAGCAGCCCCGGGGGGATGGAGGAGACCCAGTACTTC. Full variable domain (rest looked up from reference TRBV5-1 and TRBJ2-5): KAGVTQTPRYLIKTRGQQVTLSCSPISGHRSVSWYQQTPGQGLQFLFEYFSETQRNKGNFPGRFSGRQFSNSRSEMNVSTLELGDSALYLCASSPGGMEETQYFGPGTRLLVL.

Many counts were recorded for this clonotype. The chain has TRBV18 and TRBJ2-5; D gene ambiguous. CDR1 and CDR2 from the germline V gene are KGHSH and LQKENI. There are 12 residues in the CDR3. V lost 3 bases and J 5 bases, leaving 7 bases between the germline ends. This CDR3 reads CASSPTTETQYF. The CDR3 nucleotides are TGTGCCAGCTCACCTACGACGGAGACCCAGTACTTC. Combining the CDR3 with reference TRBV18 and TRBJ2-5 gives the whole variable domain NAGVMQNPRHLVRRRGQEARLRCSPMKGHSHVYWYRQLPEEGLKFMVYLQKENIIDESGMPKERFSAEFPKEGPSILRIQQVVRGDSAAYFCASSPTTETQYFGPGTRLLVL.

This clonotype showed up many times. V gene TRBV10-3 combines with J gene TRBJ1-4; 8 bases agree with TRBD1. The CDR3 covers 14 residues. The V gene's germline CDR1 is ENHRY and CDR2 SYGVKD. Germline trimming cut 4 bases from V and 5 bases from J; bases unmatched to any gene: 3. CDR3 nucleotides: TGTGCCATCAGTGCCGGGACAGGCAATGAAAAACTGTTTTTT. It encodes CAISAGTGNEKLFF.

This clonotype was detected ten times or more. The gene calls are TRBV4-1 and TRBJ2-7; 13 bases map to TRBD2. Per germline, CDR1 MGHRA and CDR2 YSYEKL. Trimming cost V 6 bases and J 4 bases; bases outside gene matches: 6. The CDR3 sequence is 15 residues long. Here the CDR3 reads CASSWTSGGVYEQYF. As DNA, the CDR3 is TGCGCCAGCAGTTGGACTAGCGGGGGAGTTTACGAGCAGTACTTC.

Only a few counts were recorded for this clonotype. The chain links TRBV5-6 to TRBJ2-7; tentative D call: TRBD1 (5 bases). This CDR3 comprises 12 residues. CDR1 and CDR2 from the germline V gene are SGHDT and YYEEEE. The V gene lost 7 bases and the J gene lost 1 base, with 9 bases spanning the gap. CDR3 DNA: TGTGCCAGCGGTAGACAGTCCTACGAGCAGTACTTC. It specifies CASGRQSYEQYF.

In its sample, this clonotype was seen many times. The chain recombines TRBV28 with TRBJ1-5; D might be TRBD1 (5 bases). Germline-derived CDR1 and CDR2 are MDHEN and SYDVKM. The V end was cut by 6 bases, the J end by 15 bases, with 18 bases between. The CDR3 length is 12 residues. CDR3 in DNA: TGTGCCAGCAGGTCCGGGACTATGGCGATGCATTTT. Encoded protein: CASRSGTMAMHF.

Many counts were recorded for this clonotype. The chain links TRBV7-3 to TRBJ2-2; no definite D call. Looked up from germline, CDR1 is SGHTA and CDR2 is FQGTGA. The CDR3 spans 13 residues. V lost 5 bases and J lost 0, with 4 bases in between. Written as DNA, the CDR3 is TGTGCCAGCAGCCTACCGAACACCGGGGAGCTGTTTTTT. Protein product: CASSLPNTGELFF.

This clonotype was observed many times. Here the CDR3 DNA reads TGTGCCATCAGTGGCGGGACGGCGGGTACGCAGTATTTT. This translates into CAISGGTAGTQYF. The chain joins TRBV10-3 to TRBJ2-3; D is perhaps TRBD2 (6 bases). V was cut by 4 bases and J by 8 bases, with 13 bases left in between. The CDR3 spans 13 residues. The germline CDR1 and CDR2 sequences are ENHRY and SYGVKD.